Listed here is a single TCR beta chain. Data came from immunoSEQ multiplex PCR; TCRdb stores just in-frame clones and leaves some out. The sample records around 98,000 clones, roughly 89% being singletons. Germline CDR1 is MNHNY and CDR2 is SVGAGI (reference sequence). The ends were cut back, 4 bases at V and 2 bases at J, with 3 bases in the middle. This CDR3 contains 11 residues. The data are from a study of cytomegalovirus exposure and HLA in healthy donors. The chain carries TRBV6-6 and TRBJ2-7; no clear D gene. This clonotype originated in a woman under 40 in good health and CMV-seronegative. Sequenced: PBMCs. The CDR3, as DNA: TGTGCCAGCAGTTTTACCTACGAGCAGTACTTC. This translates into CASSFTYEQYF.